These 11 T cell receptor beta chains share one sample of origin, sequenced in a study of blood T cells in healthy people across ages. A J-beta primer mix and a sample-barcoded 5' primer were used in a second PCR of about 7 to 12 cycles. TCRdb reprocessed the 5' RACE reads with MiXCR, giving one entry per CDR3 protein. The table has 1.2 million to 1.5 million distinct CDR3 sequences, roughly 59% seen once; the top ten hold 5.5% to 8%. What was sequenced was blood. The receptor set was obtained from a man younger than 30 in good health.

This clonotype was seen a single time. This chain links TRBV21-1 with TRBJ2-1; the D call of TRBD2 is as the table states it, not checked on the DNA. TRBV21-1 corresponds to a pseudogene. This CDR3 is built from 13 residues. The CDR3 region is CASSILAANEQFF. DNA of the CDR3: TGTGCCAGCAGCATCCTAGCGGCTAATGAGCAGTTCTTC.

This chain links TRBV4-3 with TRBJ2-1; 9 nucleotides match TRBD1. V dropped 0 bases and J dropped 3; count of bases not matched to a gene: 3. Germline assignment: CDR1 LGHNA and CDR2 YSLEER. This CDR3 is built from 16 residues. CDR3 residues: CASSQDRDRVYNEQFF. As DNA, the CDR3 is TGCGCCAGCAGCCAAGATCGGGACAGGGTCTACAATGAGCAGTTCTTC.

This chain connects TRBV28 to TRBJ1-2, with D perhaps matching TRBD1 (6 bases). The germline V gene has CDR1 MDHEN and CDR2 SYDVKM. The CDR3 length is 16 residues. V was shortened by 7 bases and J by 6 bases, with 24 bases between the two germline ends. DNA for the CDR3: TGTGCCAGCAACTCACGAGGGGGGGGGAGGTCACATGGCTACACCTTC. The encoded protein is CASNSRGGGRSHGYTF.

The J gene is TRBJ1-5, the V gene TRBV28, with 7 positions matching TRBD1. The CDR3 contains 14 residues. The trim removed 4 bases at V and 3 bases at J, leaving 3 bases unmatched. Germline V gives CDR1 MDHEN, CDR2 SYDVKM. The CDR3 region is CASSSRGHNQPQHF. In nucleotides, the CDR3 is TGTGCCAGCAGTTCTAGGGGGCACAATCAGCCCCAGCATTTT.

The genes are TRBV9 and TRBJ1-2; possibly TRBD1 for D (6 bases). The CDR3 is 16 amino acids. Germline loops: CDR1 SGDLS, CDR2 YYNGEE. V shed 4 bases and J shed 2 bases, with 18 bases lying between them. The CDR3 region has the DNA TGTGCCAGCAGCCATCCTATAAGAGACAGGAACTATGGCTACACCTTC. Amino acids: CASSHPIRDRNYGYTF.

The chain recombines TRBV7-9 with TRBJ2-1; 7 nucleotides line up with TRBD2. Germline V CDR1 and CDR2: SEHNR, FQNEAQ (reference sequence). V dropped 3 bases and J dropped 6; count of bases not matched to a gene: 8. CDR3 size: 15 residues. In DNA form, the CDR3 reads TGTGCCAGCAGCTTGTCCGCGGGGGTTGGCAATGAGCAGTTCTTC. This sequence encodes CASSLSAGVGNEQFF.

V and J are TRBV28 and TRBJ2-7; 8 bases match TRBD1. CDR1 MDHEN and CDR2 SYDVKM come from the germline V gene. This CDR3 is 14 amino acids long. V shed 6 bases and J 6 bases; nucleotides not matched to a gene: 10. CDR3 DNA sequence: TGTGCCAGCAGCCAAATGACAGGGGCCAGCGAGCAGTACTTC. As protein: CASSQMTGASEQYF.

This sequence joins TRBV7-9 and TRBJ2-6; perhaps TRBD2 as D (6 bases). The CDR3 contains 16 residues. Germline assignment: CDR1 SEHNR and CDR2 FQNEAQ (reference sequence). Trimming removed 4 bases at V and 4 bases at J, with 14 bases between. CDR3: CASSSPREVGANVLTF. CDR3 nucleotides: TGTGCCAGCAGCTCCCCCAGGGAGGTGGGGGCCAACGTCCTGACTTTC.

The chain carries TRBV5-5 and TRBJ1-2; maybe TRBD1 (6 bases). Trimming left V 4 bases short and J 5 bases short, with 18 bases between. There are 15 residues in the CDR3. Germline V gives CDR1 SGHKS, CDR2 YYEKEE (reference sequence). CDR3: CASSDRDTSVYGYTF. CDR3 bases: TGTGCCAGCAGCGACCGGGACACAAGCGTTTATGGCTACACCTTC.

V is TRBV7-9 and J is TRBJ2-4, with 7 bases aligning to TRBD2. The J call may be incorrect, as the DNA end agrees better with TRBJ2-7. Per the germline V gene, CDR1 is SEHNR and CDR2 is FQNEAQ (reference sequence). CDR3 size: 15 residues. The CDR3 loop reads CASSFLQRGIVEQYF. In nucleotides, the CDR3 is TGTGCCAGCAGCTTTCTCCAGCGGGGTATCGTCGAGCAGTACTTC.

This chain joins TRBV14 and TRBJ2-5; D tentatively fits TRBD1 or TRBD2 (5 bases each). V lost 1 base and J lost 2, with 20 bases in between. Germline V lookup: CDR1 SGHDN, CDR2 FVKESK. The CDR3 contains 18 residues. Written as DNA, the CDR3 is TGTGCCAGCAGCCAAGCGGACTTGGCATTTAGGGGTCAAGAGACCCAGTACTTC. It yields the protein CASSQADLAFRGQETQYF.